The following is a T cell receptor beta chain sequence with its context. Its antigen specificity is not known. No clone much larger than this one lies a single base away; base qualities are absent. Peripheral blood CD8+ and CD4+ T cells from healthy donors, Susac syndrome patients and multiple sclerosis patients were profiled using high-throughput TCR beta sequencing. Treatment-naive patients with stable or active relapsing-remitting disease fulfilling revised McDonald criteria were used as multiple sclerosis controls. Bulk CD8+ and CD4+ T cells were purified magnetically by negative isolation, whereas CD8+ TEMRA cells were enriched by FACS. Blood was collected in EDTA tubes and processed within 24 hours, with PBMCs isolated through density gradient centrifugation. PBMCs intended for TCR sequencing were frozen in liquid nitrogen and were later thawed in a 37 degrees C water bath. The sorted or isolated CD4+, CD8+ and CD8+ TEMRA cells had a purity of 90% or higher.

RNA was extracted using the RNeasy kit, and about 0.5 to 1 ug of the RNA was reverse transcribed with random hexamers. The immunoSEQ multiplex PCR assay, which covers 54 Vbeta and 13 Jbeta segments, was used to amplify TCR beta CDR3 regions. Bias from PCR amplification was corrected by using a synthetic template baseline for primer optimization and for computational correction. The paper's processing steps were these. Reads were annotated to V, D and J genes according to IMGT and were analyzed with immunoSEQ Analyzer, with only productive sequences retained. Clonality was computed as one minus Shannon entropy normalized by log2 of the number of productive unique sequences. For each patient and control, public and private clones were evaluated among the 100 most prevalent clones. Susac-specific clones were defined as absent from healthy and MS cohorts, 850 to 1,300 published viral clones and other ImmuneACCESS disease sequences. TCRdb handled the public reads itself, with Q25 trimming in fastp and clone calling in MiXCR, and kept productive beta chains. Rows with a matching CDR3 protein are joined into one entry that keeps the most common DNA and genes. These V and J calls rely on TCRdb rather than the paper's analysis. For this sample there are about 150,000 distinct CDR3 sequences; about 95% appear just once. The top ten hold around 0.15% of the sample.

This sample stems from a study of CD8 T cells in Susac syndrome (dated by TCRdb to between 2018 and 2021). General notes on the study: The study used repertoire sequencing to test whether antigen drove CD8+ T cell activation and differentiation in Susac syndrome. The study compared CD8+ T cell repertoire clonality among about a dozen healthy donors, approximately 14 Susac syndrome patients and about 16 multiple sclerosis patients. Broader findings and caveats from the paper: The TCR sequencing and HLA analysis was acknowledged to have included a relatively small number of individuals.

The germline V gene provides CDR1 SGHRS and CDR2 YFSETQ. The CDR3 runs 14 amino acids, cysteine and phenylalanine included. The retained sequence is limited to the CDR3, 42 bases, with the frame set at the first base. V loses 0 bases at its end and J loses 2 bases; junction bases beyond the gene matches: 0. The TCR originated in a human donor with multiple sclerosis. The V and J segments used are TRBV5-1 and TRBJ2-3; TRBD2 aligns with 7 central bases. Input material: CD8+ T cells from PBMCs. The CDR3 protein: CASSLGDYTDTQYF. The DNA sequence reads TGCGCCAGCAGCTTGGGGGACTACACAGATACGCAGTATTTT. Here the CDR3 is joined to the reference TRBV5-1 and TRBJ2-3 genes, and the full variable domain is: KAGVTQTPRYLIKTRGQQVTLSCSPISGHRSVSWYQQTPGQGLQFLFEYFSETQRNKGNFPGRFSGRQFSNSRSEMNVSTLELGDSALYLCASSLGDYTDTQYFGPGTRLTVL.